Below, one T cell receptor (beta chain) is given with its context. The target antigen is unknown. MiXCR, applied by TCRdb to the RT-PCR reads, yields one record per CDR3 protein. The sample records fewer than 700,000 distinct CDR3 sequences, 13% being singletons. This entry comes from a study of response to subunit inactivated influenza vaccine. General study findings and limits: After each seasonal influenza vaccination, few new T cells are recruited, the authors suggested.

The CDR3 length is 15 residues. V lost 6 bases and J lost 1, with 12 bases in between. The germline V gene has CDR1 MNHEY and CDR2 SVGEGT. The source material was PBMCs from blood, sampled 40 to 50 days after vaccination. The sequence was obtained from a man between 50 and 59 years old who received an inactivated influenza vaccine. The V gene is TRBV6-2 or TRBV6-3, the J gene TRBJ2-2, with TRBD1 as a possible D gene (6 bases). CDR3 sequence (DNA): TGTGCCAGCAGCTGGGACACGAGGAACACCGGGGAGCTGTTTTTT. It encodes CASSWDTRNTGELFF.